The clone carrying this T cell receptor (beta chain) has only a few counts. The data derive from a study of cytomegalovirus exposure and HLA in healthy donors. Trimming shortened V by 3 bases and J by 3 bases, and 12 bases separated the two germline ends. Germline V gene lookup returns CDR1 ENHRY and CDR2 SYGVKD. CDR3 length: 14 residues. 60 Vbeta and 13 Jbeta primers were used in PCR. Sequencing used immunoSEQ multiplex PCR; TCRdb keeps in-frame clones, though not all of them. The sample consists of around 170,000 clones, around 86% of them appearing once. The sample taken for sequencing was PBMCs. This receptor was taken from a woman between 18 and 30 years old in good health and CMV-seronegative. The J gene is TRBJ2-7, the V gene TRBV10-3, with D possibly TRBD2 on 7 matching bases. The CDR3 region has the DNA TGTGCCATCAGTGATGGGGGGGCCGACTACGAGCAGTACTTC. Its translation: CAISDGGADYEQYF.